Each of the 18 T cell receptor beta chains below was sequenced from the same sample in a study of Ad26.COV2.S vaccination and SARS-CoV-2 variants listed by TCRdb under 2021. Library generation was performed with the immunoSEQ multiplex PCR assay. What TCRdb holds here is the immuneACCESS table cut down to in-frame rearrangements. Part of the clones is not present; checked against another copy, under half of the missing clones reflect an unresolved V gene, and the others are unexplained. The sample has roughly 400,000 clones on record, 89% of them singletons. Together, the top ten hold approximately 1.9% of the sample. What the treatment or condition label conveys for this sample: some 20 received Ad26.COV2.S at low or high dose, single or two shots; roughly five received placebo; per-sample allocation not given. For vaccine and placebo recipients, repertoires were sequenced using samples collected on day 63 after the first injection.

The source material was peripheral blood, sampled in a trial of Ad26.COV2.S vaccine versus placebo. All receptors come from a person between 18 and 65 years old who received the Ad26.COV2.S COVID-19 vaccine or a placebo.

The gene calls are TRBV28 and TRBJ2-5; 11 bases match TRBD2. Germline CDR1 and CDR2: MDHEN and SYDVKM. This CDR3 is 13 amino acids long. V lost 6 bases and J lost 5; bases outside the gene matches: 2. The CDR3 sequence: CASRTSGTETQYF. The CDR3 bases are TGTGCCAGCAGGACTAGCGGGACGGAGACCCAGTACTTC.

The chain carries TRBV28 and TRBJ2-3; 14 nucleotides line up with TRBD2. Germline V CDR1 and CDR2: MDHEN, SYDVKM. J was trimmed by 3 bases and V by 4 bases; bases with no gene match: 3. The CDR3 loop spans 16 amino acids. In DNA, the CDR3 is TGTGCCAGCAGTTGGGGACTAGCGGGAGTAACAGATACGCAGTATTTT. It is translated as CASSWGLAGVTDTQYF.

The CDR3 coding sequence is TGTGCCAGTAGTATTAGCGGGACCTCTGGGAGGAACTCCTACAATGAGCAGTTCTTC. Translation gives CASSISGTSGRNSYNEQFF. The chain links TRBV19 to TRBJ2-1, with 8 bases aligning to TRBD2. Germline CDR1 LNHDA, CDR2 SQIVND (reference sequence). The CDR3 consists of 19 residues. The V and J ends lost 3 bases and 0 bases, in that order; junction bases with no gene match: 13.

The chain carries TRBV2 and TRBJ1-1; D unresolved. The germline CDR1 and CDR2 sequences are SNHLY and FYNNEI. The CDR3 covers 15 residues. Trimming took off 2 bases at V and 8 bases at J, with 18 bases between the two ends. The CDR3 DNA reads TGTGCCAGCAGTGAACAGTGGGATCCAAAATCGGAAGCTTTCTTT. Translating it yields CASSEQWDPKSEAFF.

This sequence joins TRBV6-2 or TRBV6-3 and TRBJ2-7; 11 bases fit TRBD2. CDR3 length: 20 residues. Germline-derived CDR1 and CDR2 are MNHEY and SVGEGT. V lost 4 bases to trimming and J lost 3 bases; unmatched junction nucleotides: 20. The CDR3 loop is CASSSPPGSGRAANIYEQYF. CDR3 in DNA: TGTGCCAGCAGTTCGCCCCCGGGTAGCGGGAGGGCCGCTAACATCTACGAGCAGTACTTC.

This clone was observed a single time. The chain uses TRBV4-3 and TRBJ2-7; the D gene could be TRBD1 or TRBD2 (5 bases each). The ends were cut back, 3 bases at V and 7 bases at J, with 16 bases in the middle. Germline CDR1 LGHNA, CDR2 YSLEER. This CDR3 is 14 amino acids long. CDR3 sequence: CASSQGDLLGEQYF. DNA for the CDR3: TGCGCCAGCAGCCAGGGGGACCTACTCGGGGAGCAGTACTTC.

J is TRBJ2-5 and V is TRBV5-1, with 9 bases aligning to TRBD2. The CDR3 has 15 amino acids. CDR1 is SGHRS and CDR2 is YFSETQ in the germline V gene. The V and J ends lost 4 bases and 4 bases, in that order; junction bases with no gene match: 8. CDR3 residues: CASSPPGLARETQYF. The DNA for the CDR3 is TGCGCCAGCAGCCCCCCGGGACTAGCAAGAGAGACCCAGTACTTC.

The J gene is TRBJ2-2, the V gene TRBV9; D call uncertain. The CDR3 is 14 residues long. V was cut by 3 bases and J by 4 bases, with 10 bases left in between. The germline V gene has CDR1 SGDLS and CDR2 YYNGEE. The CDR3 is CASSELTGTGELFF. The CDR3 DNA is TGTGCCAGCAGCGAGTTGACGGGCACCGGGGAGCTGTTTTTT.

This chain links TRBV12-3 or TRBV12-4 with TRBJ2-7; no reliable D call. V was pared by 5 bases and J by 3 bases, with 5 bases between. This CDR3 spans 11 amino acids. CDR3 nucleotide sequence: TGTGCCAGCAGTAATTTCTACGAGCAGTACTTC. It codes for CASSNFYEQYF.

The V call is TRBV18, the J call TRBJ2-2; D uncertain. The germline CDR1 and CDR2 sequences are KGHSH and LQKENI. The CDR3 totals 15 residues. V gave up 1 base and J gave up 2 bases, with 8 bases separating them. CDR3: CASSPLPSNTGELFF. In DNA form, the CDR3 reads TGTGCCAGCTCACCACTTCCCTCTAACACCGGGGAGCTGTTTTTT.

This clone was seen just once. V usage is TRBV30 and J usage is TRBJ2-5, with D tentatively TRBD1 (5 bases). In germline, CDR1 is GTSNPN, CDR2 SVGIG (reference sequence). The CDR3 is 13 residues long. The V gene lost 1 base and the J gene lost 5 bases, with 11 bases spanning the gap. In DNA, the CDR3 is TGTGCCTGGAGTGCAGGGCACGGGGAGACCCAGTACTTC. Its protein is CAWSAGHGETQYF.

This chain joins TRBV28 and TRBJ1-3; weak D call: TRBD1 (5 bases). V lost 5 bases to trimming and J lost 7 bases, with 21 bases between them. CDR1 MDHEN and CDR2 SYDVKM come from the germline V gene. The CDR3 extends over 16 amino acids. CDR3: CASSPAGGTALNTIYF. The CDR3 region has the DNA TGTGCCAGCAGTCCCGCGGGTGGGACGGCGCTTAACACCATATATTTT. Based on the CDR3 plus reference TRBV28 and TRBJ1-3, the full variable domain is DVKVTQSSRYLVKRTGEKVFLECVQDMDHENMFWYRQDPGLGLRLIYFSYDVKMKEKGDIPEGYSVSREKKERFSLILESASTNQTSMYLCASSPAGGTALNTIYFGEGSWLTVV.

As to this clone: Other DNA sequences in this specimen translate into the identical CDR3. The gene calls are TRBV5-1 and TRBJ2-1, with 8 bases matching TRBD1. With 0 bases clipped from V and 4 bases from J, the junction kept 3 bases outside the gene matches. CDR1 is SGHRS, CDR2 YFSETQ, per germline. There are 15 residues in the CDR3. CDR3 protein: CASSLGGTGYNEQFF. CDR3 coding DNA: TGCGCCAGCAGCTTGGGAGGGACAGGATACAATGAGCAGTTCTTC.

The rearrangement uses TRBV2 and TRBJ2-3; D is ambiguous. V lost 6 bases to trimming and J lost 0 bases, with 13 bases between them. The V gene's germline CDR1 is SNHLY and CDR2 FYNNEI. This CDR3 spans 15 amino acids. In DNA form, the CDR3 reads TGTGCCAGCAGGGTTAACCTGGGTAGCACAGATACGCAGTATTTT. Translated: CASRVNLGSTDTQYF.

The CDR3 is CASSLDTDSYEQYF. Written as DNA, the CDR3 is TGTGCCAGCAGCTTGGACACAGACTCCTACGAGCAGTACTTC. V gene TRBV5-4 combines with J gene TRBJ2-7; D is unclear. This CDR3 comprises 14 residues. From germline, CDR1 is SGHNT and CDR2 YYREEE (reference sequence). V shed 0 bases and J shed 0 bases, with 7 bases lying between them.

The J gene is TRBJ2-7, the V gene TRBV5-1; 7 nucleotides match TRBD1. Germline loops: CDR1 SGHRS, CDR2 YFSETQ. V lost 3 bases and J lost 2; bases outside the gene matches: 5. The CDR3 is made up of 14 amino acids. CDR3 coding DNA: TGCGCCAGCAGCTGGAGGACAGGTGCCTACGAGCAGTACTTC. Amino acids: CASSWRTGAYEQYF.

This CDR3 is CASSMGGDQPQHF. The CDR3 DNA reads as TGTGCCAGCAGCATGGGTGGTGATCAGCCCCAGCATTTT. The chain is built from TRBV7-9 and TRBJ1-5; D gene unclear. V was clipped by 5 bases and J by 5 bases, with 10 bases between them. Germline V CDR1 and CDR2: SEHNR, FQNEAQ (reference sequence). The CDR3 runs 13 residues.

The chain joins TRBV6-5 to TRBJ1-5; D gene ambiguous. This CDR3 has 15 amino acids. Germline values: CDR1 MNHEY, CDR2 SVGAGI. V was cut by 0 bases and J by 0 bases, with 6 bases left in between. The CDR3 DNA is TGTGCCAGCAGTTACTCAGGGTATAGCAATCAGCCCCAGCATTTT. Encoded protein: CASSYSGYSNQPQHF.